The 12 T cell receptor beta chains below all came from one sample that was sequenced in a study of PD-L1 blockade in urothelial cancer. Time point meaning: pretreatment peripheral blood. The method was immunoSEQ multiplex PCR; TCRdb's version includes in-frame clones alone and lacks a portion of them. The table lists 100,000 to 150,000 clones, less than 85% of them singletons, with about 2.9% in the top ten. This specimen consisted of PBMCs, obtained around atezolizumab (anti-PD-L1) treatment. These receptor sequences come from a man aged 50-60 years with urothelial cancer.

The chain joins TRBV4-2 to TRBJ1-2; TRBD1 agrees at 7 bases. V shed 7 bases, J shed 8 bases, and the junction held 10 bases outside the gene matches. Germline CDR1 is LGHNA and CDR2 is YNFKEQ. The CDR3 loop spans 13 amino acids. The CDR3 spells CASKYRGSEGYTF. CDR3 bases: TGTGCCAGCAAATACAGGGGCTCGGAGGGCTACACCTTC.

The chain employs TRBV11-2 and TRBJ2-1, with a possible D match to TRBD1 (6 bases). The CDR3 extends over 12 amino acids. Germline V gene lookup returns CDR1 SGHAT and CDR2 FQNNGV. V lost 5 bases, J lost 8 bases, and 10 bases lay in between. The CDR3 spells CASSPQGHEQFF. The CDR3 region has the DNA TGTGCCAGCAGCCCTCAGGGGCATGAGCAGTTCTTC.

The rearrangement links TRBV28 to TRBJ2-1, with TRBD2 as a possible D gene (6 bases). Germline values: CDR1 MDHEN, CDR2 SYDVKM. The CDR3 runs 14 residues. The V and J ends lost 2 bases and 6 bases respectively, with 11 bases between them. The CDR3 DNA reads TGTGCCAGCAGTTTACTAAGGGACTTCAATGAGCAGTTCTTC. Encoded protein: CASSLLRDFNEQFF.

This chain links TRBV19 with TRBJ2-1, with 7 nucleotides matching TRBD1. CDR3 length: 15 residues. V gave up 5 bases and J gave up 3 bases; unmatched junction bases: 7. Germline V lookup: CDR1 LNHDA, CDR2 SQIVND (reference sequence). The CDR3 spells CASSLDRTNYNEQFF. The CDR3 DNA reads TGTGCCAGTAGTTTGGACAGGACAAACTACAATGAGCAGTTCTTC.

The genes are TRBV28 and TRBJ1-5; 9 bases map to TRBD1. The CDR3 covers 17 residues. Germline values: CDR1 MDHEN, CDR2 SYDVKM. The junction had 5 bases not matched to a gene; V was cut back by 0 bases and J by 2 bases. CDR3 sequence: CASSLWGTGRRNQPQHF. The CDR3 DNA follows: TGTGCCAGCAGTTTATGGGGGACAGGGCGGCGCAATCAGCCCCAGCATTTT.

The chain recombines TRBV7-9 with TRBJ2-1; 8 positions match TRBD1. CDR3 size: 17 residues. Germline V gene sequence: CDR1 SEHNR, CDR2 FQNEAQ (reference sequence). The V and J ends lost 5 bases and 5 bases, in that order; junction bases with no gene match: 14. For the CDR3, the DNA is TGTGCCAGCAGCCCCACCCCCGGACAGGGACCTCACAATGAGCAGTTCTTC. Translation: CASSPTPGQGPHNEQFF.

J is TRBJ1-2 and V is TRBV7-9, with TRBD1 identical over 9 bases. J was trimmed by 6 bases and V by 2 bases; bases with no gene match: 10. CDR3 length: 16 residues. CDR1 SEHNR and CDR2 FQNEAQ come from the germline V gene (reference sequence). The CDR3, as DNA: TGTGCCAGCAGCTTACATATGACAGGGGGATCTAATGGCTACACCTTC. It yields the protein CASSLHMTGGSNGYTF.

This clone occurred once. The chain carries TRBV5-1 and TRBJ1-2; D is unresolved. CDR1 and CDR2 (germline): SGHRS, YFSETQ. CDR3 length: 14 amino acids. The ends were cut back, 4 bases at V and 2 bases at J, with 12 bases in the middle. CDR3 in DNA: TGCGCCAGCAGCCCATTGACGGGAAACTATGGCTACACCTTC. This gives the protein CASSPLTGNYGYTF.

V gene TRBV7-6 combines with J gene TRBJ2-5; 9 nucleotides match TRBD2. Trimming removed 5 bases from V and 2 bases from J; junction bases left unmatched: 3. The CDR3 covers 14 residues. The V gene's germline CDR1 is SGHVS and CDR2 FNYEAQ. The CDR3 sequence: CASSLSGRQETQYF. The CDR3 bases are TGTGCCAGCAGCCTTAGCGGGAGACAAGAGACCCAGTACTTC.

This clone showed up many times. The CDR3 region is CASSLLGLAGEQYF. The CDR3 bases are TGTGCCAGCAGCTTATTGGGACTAGCAGGCGAGCAGTACTTC. The gene calls are TRBV7-3 and TRBJ2-7, with TRBD2 identical over 9 bases. Looked up from germline, CDR1 is SGHTA and CDR2 is FQGTGA. This CDR3 region has 14 residues. The J segment lost 6 bases and the V segment lost 2 bases, leaving 5 bases of the junction unmatched.

The chain combines TRBV19 with TRBJ2-7; 9 bases are a match to TRBD1. The ends lost 6 bases at V and 4 bases at J; junction bases unmatched: 13. CDR1 LNHDA and CDR2 SQIVND come from the germline V gene (reference sequence). CDR3 length: 16 residues. CDR3 loop: CASSSTGGLTTYEQYF. CDR3 nucleotide sequence: TGTGCCAGTAGCAGTACAGGGGGCTTGACGACTTACGAGCAGTACTTC.

V is TRBV25-1 and J is TRBJ1-2, with 9 bases that match TRBD1. Germline V gene data show CDR1 as MGHDK and CDR2 as SYGVNS. V dropped 4 bases and J dropped 3; count of bases not matched to a gene: 9. The CDR3 is 16 residues long. For the CDR3, the DNA is TGTGCCAGCAGTGCCGGGACAGGGACAGGCGACTATGGCTACACCTTC. Translating gives CASSAGTGTGDYGYTF.